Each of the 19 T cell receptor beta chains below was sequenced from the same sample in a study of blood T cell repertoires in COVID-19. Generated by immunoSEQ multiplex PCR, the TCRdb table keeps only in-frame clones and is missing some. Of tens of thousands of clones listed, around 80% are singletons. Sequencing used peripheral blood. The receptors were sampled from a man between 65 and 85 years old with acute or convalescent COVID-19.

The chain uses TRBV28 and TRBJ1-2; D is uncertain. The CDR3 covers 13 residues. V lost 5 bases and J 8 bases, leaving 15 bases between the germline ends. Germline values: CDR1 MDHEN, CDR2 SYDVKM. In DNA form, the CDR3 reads TGTGCCAGCAGTGAACCCCCGACGGGGGGCTACACCTTC. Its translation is CASSEPPTGGYTF.

The DNA for the CDR3 is TGTGCCAGCAGCTACGGACAGGGTGATATTCAGTACTTC. This sequence encodes CASSYGQGDIQYF. The chain combines TRBV6-5 with TRBJ2-4, with 8 bases matching TRBD1. CDR3 size: 13 residues. Germline loops: CDR1 MNHEY, CDR2 SVGAGI. Trimming removed 6 bases from V and 10 bases from J; junction bases left unmatched: 8.

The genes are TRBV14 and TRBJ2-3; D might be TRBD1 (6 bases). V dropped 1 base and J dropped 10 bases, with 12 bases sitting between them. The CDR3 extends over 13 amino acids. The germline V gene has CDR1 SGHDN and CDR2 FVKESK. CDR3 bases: TGTGCCAGCAGCCAAGCGAGATCAGGGGCGCAGTATTTT. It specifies CASSQARSGAQYF.

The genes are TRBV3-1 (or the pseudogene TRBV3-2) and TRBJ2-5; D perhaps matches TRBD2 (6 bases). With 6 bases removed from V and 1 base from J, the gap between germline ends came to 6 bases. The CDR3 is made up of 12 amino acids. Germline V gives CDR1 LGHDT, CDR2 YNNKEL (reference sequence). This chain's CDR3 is CASRRGQETQYF. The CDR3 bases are TGTGCCAGCAGGCGGGGCCAAGAGACCCAGTACTTC.

This chain's CDR3 is CASNSGQGNEKLFF. CDR3 in DNA: TGTGCCAGCAACTCCGGACAGGGAAACGAAAAACTGTTTTTT. V usage is TRBV7-9 and J usage is TRBJ1-4; 8 nucleotides align to TRBD1. CDR1 is SEHNR, CDR2 FQNEAQ, per germline (reference sequence). This CDR3 has 14 amino acids. The V gene end was trimmed by 7 bases and the J gene end by 8 bases; junction bases not matched to a gene: 9. Looking up the rest from reference TRBV7-9 and TRBJ1-4 gives the full variable domain: DTGVSQNPRHKITKRGQNVTFRCDPISEHNRLYWYRQTLGQGPEFLTYFQNEAQLEKSRLLSDRFSAERPKGSFSTLEIQRTEQGDSAMYLCASNSGQGNEKLFFGSGTQLSVL.

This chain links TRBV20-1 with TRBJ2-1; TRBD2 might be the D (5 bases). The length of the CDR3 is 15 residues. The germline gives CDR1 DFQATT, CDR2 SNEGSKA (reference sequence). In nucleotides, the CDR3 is TGCACCGCTAGTGGTAGCGCGAGCTCCTACAATGAGCAGTTCTTC. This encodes CTASGSASSYNEQFF.

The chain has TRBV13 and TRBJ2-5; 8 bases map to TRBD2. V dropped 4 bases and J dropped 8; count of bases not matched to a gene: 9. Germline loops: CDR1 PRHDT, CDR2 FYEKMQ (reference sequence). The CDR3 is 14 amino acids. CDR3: CASSSLRGGSTQYF. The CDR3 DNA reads TGTGCCAGCAGCTCCTTACGGGGGGGGAGTACCCAGTACTTC. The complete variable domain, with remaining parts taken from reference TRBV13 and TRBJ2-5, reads AAGVIQSPRHLIKEKRETATLKCYPIPRHDTVYWYQQGPGQDPQFLISFYEKMQSDKGSIPDRFSAQQFSDYHSELNMSSLELGDSALYFCASSSLRGGSTQYFGPGTRLLVL.

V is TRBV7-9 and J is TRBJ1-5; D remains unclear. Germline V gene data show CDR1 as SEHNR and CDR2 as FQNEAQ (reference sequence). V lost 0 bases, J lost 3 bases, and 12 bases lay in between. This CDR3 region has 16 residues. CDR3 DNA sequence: TGTGCCAGCAGCTTAGCGAGGTCAGCTCTCAATCAGCCCCAGCATTTT. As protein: CASSLARSALNQPQHF.

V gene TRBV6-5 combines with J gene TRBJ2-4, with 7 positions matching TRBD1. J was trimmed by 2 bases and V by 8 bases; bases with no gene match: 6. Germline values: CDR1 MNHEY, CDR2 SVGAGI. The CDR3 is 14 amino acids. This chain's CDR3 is CASQRTGPKNIQYF. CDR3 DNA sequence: TGTGCCAGCCAAAGGACAGGTCCCAAAAACATTCAGTACTTC.

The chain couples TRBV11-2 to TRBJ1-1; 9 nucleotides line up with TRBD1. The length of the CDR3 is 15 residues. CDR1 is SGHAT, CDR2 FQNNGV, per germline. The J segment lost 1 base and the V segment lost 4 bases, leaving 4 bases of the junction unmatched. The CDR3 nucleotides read TGTGCCAGCAGCTCGAGGGGACAGGGGAACACTGAAGCTTTCTTT. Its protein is CASSSRGQGNTEAFF.

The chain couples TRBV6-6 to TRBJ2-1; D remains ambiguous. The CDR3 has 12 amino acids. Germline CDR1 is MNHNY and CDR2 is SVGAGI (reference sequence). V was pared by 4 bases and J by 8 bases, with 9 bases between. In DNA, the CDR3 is TGTGCCAGCAGTTCCGGGTTCTATGAGCAGTTCTTC. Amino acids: CASSSGFYEQFF.

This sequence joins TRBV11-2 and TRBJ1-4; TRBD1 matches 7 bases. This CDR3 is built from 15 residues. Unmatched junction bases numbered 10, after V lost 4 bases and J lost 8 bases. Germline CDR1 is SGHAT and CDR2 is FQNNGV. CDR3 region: CASSSNRGRGEKLFF. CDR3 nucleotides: TGTGCCAGCAGCTCAAACAGGGGACGCGGGGAAAAACTGTTTTTT.

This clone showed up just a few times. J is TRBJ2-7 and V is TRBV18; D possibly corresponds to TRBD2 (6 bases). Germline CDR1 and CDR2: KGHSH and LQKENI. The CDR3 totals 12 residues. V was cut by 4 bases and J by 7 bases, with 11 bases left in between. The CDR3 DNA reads TGTGCCAGCTCACGGAGGGTAGGAGAGCAGTACTTC. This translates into CASSRRVGEQYF.

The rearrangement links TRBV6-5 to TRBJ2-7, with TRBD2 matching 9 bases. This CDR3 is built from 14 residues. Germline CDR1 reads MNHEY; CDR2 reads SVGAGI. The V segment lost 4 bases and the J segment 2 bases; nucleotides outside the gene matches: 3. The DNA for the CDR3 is TGTGCCAGCAGTTCGGCGGGGGGGGCCTACGAGCAGTACTTC. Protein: CASSSAGGAYEQYF.

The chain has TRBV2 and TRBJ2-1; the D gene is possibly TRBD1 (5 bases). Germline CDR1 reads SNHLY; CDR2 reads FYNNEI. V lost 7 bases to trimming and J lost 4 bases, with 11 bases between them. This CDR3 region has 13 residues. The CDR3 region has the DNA TGTGCCAGCATTCCCAACAGGTACAATGAGCAGTTCTTC. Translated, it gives CASIPNRYNEQFF. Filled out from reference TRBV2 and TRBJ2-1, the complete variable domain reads EPEVTQTPSHQVTQMGQEVILRCVPISNHLYFYWYRQILGQKVEFLVSFYNNEISEKSEIFDDQFSVERPDGSNFTLKIRSTKLEDSAMYFCASIPNRYNEQFFGPGTRLTVL.

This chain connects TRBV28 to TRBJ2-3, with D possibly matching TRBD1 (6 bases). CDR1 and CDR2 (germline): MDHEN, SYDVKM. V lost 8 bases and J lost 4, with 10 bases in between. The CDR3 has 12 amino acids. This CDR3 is CASGGLADTQYF. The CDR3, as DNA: TGTGCCAGCGGGGGCTTGGCAGATACGCAGTATTTT. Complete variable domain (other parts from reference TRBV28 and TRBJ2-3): DVKVTQSSRYLVKRTGEKVFLECVQDMDHENMFWYRQDPGLGLRLIYFSYDVKMKEKGDIPEGYSVSREKKERFSLILESASTNQTSMYLCASGGLADTQYFGPGTRLTVL.

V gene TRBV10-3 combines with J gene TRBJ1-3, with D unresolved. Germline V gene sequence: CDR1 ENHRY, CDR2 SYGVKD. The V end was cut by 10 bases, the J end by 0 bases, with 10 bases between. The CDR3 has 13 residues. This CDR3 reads CATSRGSGNTIYF. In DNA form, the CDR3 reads TGTGCCACCTCGCGAGGCTCTGGAAACACCATATATTTT.

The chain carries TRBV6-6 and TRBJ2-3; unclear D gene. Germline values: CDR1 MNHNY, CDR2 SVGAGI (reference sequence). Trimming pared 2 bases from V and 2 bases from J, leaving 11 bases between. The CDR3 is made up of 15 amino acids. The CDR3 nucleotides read TGTGCCAGCAGTTACCGTTTTGACACCACAGATACGCAGTATTTT. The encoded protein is CASSYRFDTTDTQYF.

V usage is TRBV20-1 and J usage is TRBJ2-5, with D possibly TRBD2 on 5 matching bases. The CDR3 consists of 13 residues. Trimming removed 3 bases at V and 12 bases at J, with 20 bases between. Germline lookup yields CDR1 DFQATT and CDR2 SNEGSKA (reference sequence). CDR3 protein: CSASRFDREREYF. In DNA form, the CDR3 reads TGCAGTGCTAGTAGGTTCGACCGGGAAAGGGAGTACTTC.